This is a list of T cell receptor beta chains from one sample in a study of blood T cell repertoires in COVID-19. TCRdb's copy holds only in-frame clones and misses some; the assay was immunoSEQ multiplex PCR. The repertoire has 250,000 to 350,000 clones, around nine tenths of them found once; the top ten carry over 10%. Specimen: peripheral blood. These receptors were obtained from a woman in her sixties or seventies with COVID-19, enrolled during active disease. CDR3s include the opening cysteine and the closing phenylalanine or tryptophan. Each record gives: D gene, V gene, clone size, J gene, CDR3 protein, CDR3 DNA. D genes are given only for firm matches. The size of a clone is reported for some rows only, either as once, few or many, or as a class for expanded clones.

d_call: TRBD1
v_call: TRBV2
clone_size: -
j_call: TRBJ1-2
cdr3_aa: CASSSDRDDGYTF
cdr3_nt: TGTGCCAGCAGCTCCGACAGGGACGATGGCTACACCTTC

d_call: -
v_call: TRBV21-1
clone_size: few
j_call: TRBJ1-5
cdr3_aa: CASSPPGVSNQPQHF
cdr3_nt: TGTGCCAGCAGCCCCCCGGGGGTTAGCAATCAGCCCCAGCATTTT

d_call: TRBD2
v_call: TRBV7-6
clone_size: -
j_call: TRBJ2-3
cdr3_aa: CASSRLAGGPTDTQYF
cdr3_nt: TGTGCCAGCAGCCGACTAGCGGGGGGGCCTACAGATACGCAGTATTTT

d_call: TRBD1
v_call: TRBV7-8
clone_size: -
j_call: TRBJ2-7
cdr3_aa: CASSPWTGYEQYF
cdr3_nt: TGTGCCAGCAGCCCGTGGACAGGCTACGAGCAGTACTTC

d_call: -
v_call: TRBV5-4
clone_size: -
j_call: TRBJ1-1
cdr3_aa: CASSLAGLHSFF
cdr3_nt: TGTGCCAGCAGCTTGGCGGGACTTCATTCTTTCTTT

d_call: TRBD1
v_call: TRBV4-3
clone_size: many
j_call: TRBJ1-2
cdr3_aa: CASSQAEDRGVGGYTF
cdr3_nt: TGCGCCAGCAGCCAAGCCGAGGACAGGGGTGTAGGAGGCTACACCTTC

d_call: -
v_call: TRBV30
clone_size: -
j_call: TRBJ2-1
cdr3_aa: CAWSVITLRYNEQFF
cdr3_nt: TGTGCCTGGAGTGTAATCACTCTCCGCTACAATGAGCAGTTCTTC

d_call: -
v_call: TRBV27
clone_size: -
j_call: TRBJ1-1
cdr3_aa: CASLGGAHTEAFF
cdr3_nt: TGTGCCAGCCTCGGGGGGGCGCACACTGAAGCTTTCTTT

d_call: TRBD1
v_call: TRBV19
clone_size: few
j_call: TRBJ1-1
cdr3_aa: CASSTRTGTGAFF
cdr3_nt: TGTGCCAGTAGTACACGGACCGGGACAGGGGCTTTCTTT

d_call: -
v_call: TRBV29-1
clone_size: -
j_call: TRBJ1-1
cdr3_aa: CSVTGFVTEAFF
cdr3_nt: TGCAGCGTTACAGGGTTTGTCACTGAAGCTTTCTTT

d_call: -
v_call: TRBV7-8
clone_size: -
j_call: TRBJ1-5
cdr3_aa: CASSWTRREPQHF
cdr3_nt: TGTGCCAGCAGCTGGACACGCCGGGAGCCCCAGCATTTT

d_call: -
v_call: TRBV28
clone_size: -
j_call: TRBJ1-6
cdr3_aa: CASTQTGLSGSTYNSPLHF
cdr3_nt: TGTGCCAGCACGCAAACGGGACTTTCAGGTTCGACCTATAATTCACCCCTCCACTTT

d_call: TRBD1
v_call: TRBV2
clone_size: -
j_call: TRBJ1-2
cdr3_aa: CATRDRLNYGYTF
cdr3_nt: TGTGCCACGAGGGACAGACTTAACTATGGCTACACCTTC

d_call: -
v_call: TRBV6-5
clone_size: -
j_call: TRBJ1-4
cdr3_aa: CASTNRNYEKLFF
cdr3_nt: TGTGCCAGCACTAACAGGAACTATGAAAAACTGTTTTTT

d_call: TRBD1
v_call: TRBV4-1
clone_size: -
j_call: TRBJ1-5
cdr3_aa: CASSHDRGFGQPQHF
cdr3_nt: TGCGCCAGCAGCCATGACAGGGGATTCGGTCAGCCCCAGCATTTT

d_call: TRBD2
v_call: TRBV5-6
clone_size: -
j_call: TRBJ2-5
cdr3_aa: CASSLGLAGGETQYF
cdr3_nt: TGTGCCAGCAGCTTGGGACTAGCGGGGGGAGAGACCCAGTACTTC

d_call: -
v_call: TRBV3-1/TRBV3-2
clone_size: -
j_call: TRBJ1-2
cdr3_aa: CASSQEEYLYGYTF
cdr3_nt: TGTGCCAGCAGCCAAGAAGAGTACCTCTATGGCTACACCTTC

d_call: -
v_call: TRBV15
clone_size: -
j_call: TRBJ2-7
cdr3_aa: CATRTGDSYEQYF
cdr3_nt: TGTGCCACCAGAACCGGGGACTCCTACGAGCAGTACTTC

d_call: TRBD2
v_call: TRBV3-1/TRBV3-2
clone_size: -
j_call: TRBJ2-1
cdr3_aa: CASSQEGFGGAYDEQFF
cdr3_nt: TGTGCCAGCAGCCAAGAAGGATTCGGGGGGGCTTACGATGAGCAGTTCTTC

d_call: -
v_call: TRBV11-2
clone_size: -
j_call: TRBJ2-5
cdr3_aa: CASTIGQTQYF
cdr3_nt: TGTGCCAGCACCATCGGTCAGACCCAGTACTTC

d_call: -
v_call: TRBV19
clone_size: -
j_call: TRBJ2-5
cdr3_aa: CASGVRETQYF
cdr3_nt: TGTGCCAGTGGAGTGAGAGAGACCCAGTACTTC

d_call: TRBD2
v_call: TRBV12-3/TRBV12-4
clone_size: -
j_call: TRBJ2-1
cdr3_aa: CATRGGHPEQFF
cdr3_nt: TGTGCCACCCGGGGGGGGCACCCTGAGCAGTTCTTC

d_call: -
v_call: TRBV7-7
clone_size: few
j_call: TRBJ2-5
cdr3_aa: CASSTTGSPETQYF
cdr3_nt: TGTGCCAGCAGCACAACAGGGAGTCCAGAGACCCAGTACTTC